One and the same sample provided the 4 T cell receptor beta chains below, sequenced in a study of graft-versus-host responses after intestinal transplantation. The method was immunoSEQ multiplex PCR; TCRdb's version includes in-frame clones alone and lacks a portion of them. The repertoire holds around 20,000 clones, just under 95% seen once, with 0.79% in the top ten. Sequenced material: PBMCs, taken 23 days after intestinal transplant. The receptors here all came from a human patient who received an intestinal transplant, so some T cells may come from the graft donor.

This sequence joins TRBV18 and TRBJ2-5; D gene unclear. The CDR3 length is 14 residues. Germline CDR1 reads KGHSH; CDR2 reads LQKENI. The germline V and J ends were trimmed by 3 bases and 1 base, with 9 bases remaining between them. CDR3 sequence: CASSPTRVQETQYF. CDR3 nucleotides: TGTGCCAGCTCACCGACACGGGTCCAAGAGACCCAGTACTTC.

V and J are TRBV18 and TRBJ1-2; D might be TRBD1 (6 bases). Between the trimmed V and J ends, which lost 3 bases and 6 bases, there was a span of 17 bases. CDR1 and CDR2 from the germline V gene are KGHSH and LQKENI. This CDR3 is 15 amino acids long. Here the CDR3 DNA reads TGTGCCAGCTCACCCGCGGGGGGCGGTAATGATGGCTACACCTTC. This encodes CASSPAGGGNDGYTF.

The chain recombines TRBV10-2 with TRBJ1-5, with 8 bases identical to TRBD1. CDR1 is WSHSY, CDR2 SAAADI, per germline. This CDR3 has 18 amino acids. V was pared by 0 bases and J by 4 bases, with 11 bases of the junction left unmatched. The chain's CDR3 is CASSESIPDDRGNQPQHF. The CDR3 DNA follows: TGCGCCAGCAGTGAGTCTATACCAGACGACAGGGGAAATCAGCCCCAGCATTTT.

This chain uses TRBV7-9 with TRBJ1-2; 7 nucleotides agree with TRBD1. V lost 1 base and J lost 6; bases outside the gene matches: 5. Germline loops: CDR1 SEHNR, CDR2 FQNEAQ (reference sequence). The CDR3 loop spans 14 amino acids. Here the CDR3 reads CASSLETGPDGYTF. Written as DNA, the CDR3 is TGTGCCAGCAGCTTAGAGACAGGGCCTGATGGCTACACCTTC.